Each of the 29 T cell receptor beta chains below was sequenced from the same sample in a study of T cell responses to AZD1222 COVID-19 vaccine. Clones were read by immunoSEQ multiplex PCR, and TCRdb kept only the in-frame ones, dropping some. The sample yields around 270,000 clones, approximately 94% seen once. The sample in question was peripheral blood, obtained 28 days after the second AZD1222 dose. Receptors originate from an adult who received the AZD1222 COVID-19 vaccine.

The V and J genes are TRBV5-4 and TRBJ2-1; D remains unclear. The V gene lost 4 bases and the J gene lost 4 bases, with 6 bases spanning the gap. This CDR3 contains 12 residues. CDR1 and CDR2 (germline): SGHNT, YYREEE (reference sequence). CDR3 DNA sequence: TGTGCCAGCAGCCTCCCGTACAATGAGCAGTTCTTC. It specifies CASSLPYNEQFF.

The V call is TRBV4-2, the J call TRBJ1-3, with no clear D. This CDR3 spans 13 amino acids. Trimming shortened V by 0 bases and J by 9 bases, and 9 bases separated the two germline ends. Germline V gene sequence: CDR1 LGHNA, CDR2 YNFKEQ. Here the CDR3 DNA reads TGTGCCAGCAGCCAAGATAAGCGGGGCACCATATATTTT. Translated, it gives CASSQDKRGTIYF.

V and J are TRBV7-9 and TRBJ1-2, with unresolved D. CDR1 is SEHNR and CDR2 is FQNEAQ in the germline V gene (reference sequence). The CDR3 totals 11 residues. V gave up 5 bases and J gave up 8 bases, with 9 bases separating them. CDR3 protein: CASSEFEGYTF. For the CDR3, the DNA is TGTGCCAGCAGCGAGTTTGAAGGCTACACCTTC.

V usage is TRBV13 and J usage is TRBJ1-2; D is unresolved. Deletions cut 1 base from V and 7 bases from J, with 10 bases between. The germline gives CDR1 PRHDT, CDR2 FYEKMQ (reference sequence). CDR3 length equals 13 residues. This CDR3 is CASSLVGGGGYTF. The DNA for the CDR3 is TGTGCCAGCAGCTTAGTTGGAGGAGGTGGCTACACCTTC.

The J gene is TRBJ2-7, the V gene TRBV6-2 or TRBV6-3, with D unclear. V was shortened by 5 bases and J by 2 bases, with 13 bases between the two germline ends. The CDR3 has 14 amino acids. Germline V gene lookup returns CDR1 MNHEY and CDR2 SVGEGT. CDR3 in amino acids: CASSREQYAYEQYF. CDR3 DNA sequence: TGTGCCAGCAGTCGAGAGCAGTACGCCTACGAGCAGTACTTC.

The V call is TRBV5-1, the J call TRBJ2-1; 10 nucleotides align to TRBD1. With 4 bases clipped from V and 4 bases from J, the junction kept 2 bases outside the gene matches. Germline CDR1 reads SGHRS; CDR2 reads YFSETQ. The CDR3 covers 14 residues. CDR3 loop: CASSMDRGYNEQFF. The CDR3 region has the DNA TGCGCCAGCAGCATGGACAGGGGGTACAATGAGCAGTTCTTC.

CDR3 amino acids: CASRRTQGSQPQHF. The CDR3 DNA reads as TGTGCCAGCAGGCGAACACAGGGGAGTCAGCCCCAGCATTTT. The chain has TRBV6-5 and TRBJ1-5; TRBD1 matches 7 bases. The ends lost 6 bases at V and 6 bases at J; junction bases unmatched: 8. CDR1 and CDR2 from the germline V gene are MNHEY and SVGAGI. The CDR3 is 14 residues long.

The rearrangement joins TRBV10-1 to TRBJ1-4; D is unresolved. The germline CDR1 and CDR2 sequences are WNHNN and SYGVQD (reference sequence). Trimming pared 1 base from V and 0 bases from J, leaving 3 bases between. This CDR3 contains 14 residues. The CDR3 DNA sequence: TGCGCCAGCAGTGAGTTGGCAACTAATGAAAAACTGTTTTTT. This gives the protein CASSELATNEKLFF.

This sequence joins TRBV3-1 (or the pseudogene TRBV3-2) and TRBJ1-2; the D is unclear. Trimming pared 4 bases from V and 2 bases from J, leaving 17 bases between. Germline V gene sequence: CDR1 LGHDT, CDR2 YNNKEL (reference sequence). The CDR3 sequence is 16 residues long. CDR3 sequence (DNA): TGTGCCAGCAGCCTATCATGGTCTGGGGTCAACTATGGCTACACCTTC. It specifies CASSLSWSGVNYGYTF.

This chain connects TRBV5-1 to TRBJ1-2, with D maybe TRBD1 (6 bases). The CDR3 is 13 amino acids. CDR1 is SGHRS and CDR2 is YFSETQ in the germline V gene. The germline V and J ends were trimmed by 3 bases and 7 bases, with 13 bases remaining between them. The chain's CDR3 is CASSSTGKVGYTF. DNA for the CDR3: TGCGCCAGCAGCTCCACAGGGAAGGTTGGCTACACCTTC.

CDR3 in amino acids: CASSPRGVRVPQHF. In DNA, the CDR3 is TGTGCCAGTAGTCCCCGGGGGGTCCGAGTGCCCCAGCATTTT. The chain combines TRBV19 with TRBJ1-5; weak D call: TRBD1 (5 bases). The ends were cut back, 5 bases at V and 9 bases at J, with 17 bases in the middle. Looked up from germline, CDR1 is LNHDA and CDR2 is SQIVND (reference sequence). The CDR3 has 14 amino acids.

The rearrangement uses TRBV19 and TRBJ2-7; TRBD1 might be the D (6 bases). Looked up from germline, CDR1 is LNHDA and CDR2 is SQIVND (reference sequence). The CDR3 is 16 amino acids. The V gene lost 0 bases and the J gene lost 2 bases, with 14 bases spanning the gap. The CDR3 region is CASSIDGQGKTYEQYF. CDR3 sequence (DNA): TGTGCCAGTAGTATAGACGGTCAGGGGAAAACCTACGAGCAGTACTTC.

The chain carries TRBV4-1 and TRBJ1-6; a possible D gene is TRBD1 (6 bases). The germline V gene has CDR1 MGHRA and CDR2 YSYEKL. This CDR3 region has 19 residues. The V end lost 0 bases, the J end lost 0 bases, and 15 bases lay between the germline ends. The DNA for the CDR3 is TGCGCCAGCAGCCAAGATCTGGGGACATCCAGCTCCTATAATTCACCCCTCCACTTT. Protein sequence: CASSQDLGTSSSYNSPLHF.

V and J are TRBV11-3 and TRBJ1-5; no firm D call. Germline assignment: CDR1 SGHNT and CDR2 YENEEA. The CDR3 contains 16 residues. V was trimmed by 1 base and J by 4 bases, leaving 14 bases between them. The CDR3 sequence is CASSLVFGVGNQPQHF. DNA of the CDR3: TGTGCCAGCAGCTTAGTTTTTGGGGTAGGGAATCAGCCCCAGCATTTT. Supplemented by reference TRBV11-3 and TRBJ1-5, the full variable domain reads EAGVVQSPRYKIIEKKQPVAFWCNPISGHNTLYWYLQNLGQGPELLIRYENEEAVDDSQLPKDRFSAERLKGVDSTLKIQPAELGDSAVYLCASSLVFGVGNQPQHFGDGTRLSIL.

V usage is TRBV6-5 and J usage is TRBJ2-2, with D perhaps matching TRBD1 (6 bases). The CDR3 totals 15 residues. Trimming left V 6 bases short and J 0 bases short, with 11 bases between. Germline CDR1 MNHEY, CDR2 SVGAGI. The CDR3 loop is CASRRGLTNTGELFF. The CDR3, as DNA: TGTGCCAGCAGGAGGGGGTTGACGAACACCGGGGAGCTGTTTTTT.

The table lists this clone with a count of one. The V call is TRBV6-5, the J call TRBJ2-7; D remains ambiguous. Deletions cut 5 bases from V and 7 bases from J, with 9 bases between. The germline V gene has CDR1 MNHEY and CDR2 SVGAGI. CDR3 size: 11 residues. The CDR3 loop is CASSTRTEQYF. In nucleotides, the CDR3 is TGTGCCAGCAGTACCCGGACGGAGCAGTACTTC.

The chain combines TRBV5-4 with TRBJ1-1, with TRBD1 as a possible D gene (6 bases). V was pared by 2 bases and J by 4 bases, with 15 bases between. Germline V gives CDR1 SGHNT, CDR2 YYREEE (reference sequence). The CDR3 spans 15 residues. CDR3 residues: CASSFRGGIGTEAFF. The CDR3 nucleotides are TGTGCCAGCAGCTTTAGGGGGGGGATCGGCACTGAAGCTTTCTTT.

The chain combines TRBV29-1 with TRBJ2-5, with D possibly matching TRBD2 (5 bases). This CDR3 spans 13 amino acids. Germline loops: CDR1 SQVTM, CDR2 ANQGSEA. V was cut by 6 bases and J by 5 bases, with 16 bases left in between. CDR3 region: CSVDVSKRETQYF. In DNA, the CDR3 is TGCAGCGTGGACGTTTCCAAGCGGGAGACCCAGTACTTC.

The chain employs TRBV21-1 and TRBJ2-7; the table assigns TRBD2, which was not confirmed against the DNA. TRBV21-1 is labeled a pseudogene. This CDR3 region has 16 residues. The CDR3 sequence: CASSKPLRGSNYEQYF. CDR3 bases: TGTGCCAGCAGCAAACCCCTGCGGGGATCGAACTACGAGCAGTACTTC.

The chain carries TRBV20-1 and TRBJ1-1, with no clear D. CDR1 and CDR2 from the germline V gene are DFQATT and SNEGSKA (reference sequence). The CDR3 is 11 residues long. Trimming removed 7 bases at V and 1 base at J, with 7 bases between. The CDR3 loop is CSGNWNTEAFF. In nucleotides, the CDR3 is TGCAGTGGAAACTGGAACACTGAAGCTTTCTTT.

This CDR3 reads CASSPGRSTYNSPLHF. DNA of the CDR3: TGTGCCAGCAGCCCGGGGCGGAGCACCTATAATTCACCCCTCCACTTT. The chain combines TRBV5-4 with TRBJ1-6; D is possibly TRBD1 (5 bases). Germline V gives CDR1 SGHNT, CDR2 YYREEE (reference sequence). V shed 4 bases and J shed 2 bases, with 13 bases lying between them. The CDR3 runs to 16 residues.

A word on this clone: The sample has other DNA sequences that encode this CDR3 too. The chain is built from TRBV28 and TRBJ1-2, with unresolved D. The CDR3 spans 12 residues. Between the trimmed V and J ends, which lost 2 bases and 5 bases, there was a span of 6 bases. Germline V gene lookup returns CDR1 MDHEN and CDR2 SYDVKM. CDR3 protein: CASSLGRYGYTF. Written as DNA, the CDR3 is TGTGCCAGCAGTTTAGGAAGGTATGGCTACACCTTC.

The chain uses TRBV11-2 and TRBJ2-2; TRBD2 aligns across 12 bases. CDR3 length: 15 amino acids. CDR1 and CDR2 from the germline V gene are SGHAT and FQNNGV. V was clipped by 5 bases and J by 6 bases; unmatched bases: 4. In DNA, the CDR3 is TGTGCCAGCAGCGCTCTAGCGGGAGGGGCCGGGGAGCTGTTTTTT. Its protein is CASSALAGGAGELFF. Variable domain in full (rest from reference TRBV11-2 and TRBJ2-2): EAGVAQSPRYKIIEKRQSVAFWCNPISGHATLYWYQQILGQGPKLLIQFQNNGVVDDSQLPKDRFSAERLKGVDSTLKIQPAKLEDSAVYLCASSALAGGAGELFFGEGSRLTVL.

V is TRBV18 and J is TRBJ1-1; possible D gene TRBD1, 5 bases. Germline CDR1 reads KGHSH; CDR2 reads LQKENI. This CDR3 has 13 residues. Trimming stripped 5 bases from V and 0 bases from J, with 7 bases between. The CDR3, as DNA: TGTGCCAGCTCAAGGGACTTGAACACTGAAGCTTTCTTT. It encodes CASSRDLNTEAFF.

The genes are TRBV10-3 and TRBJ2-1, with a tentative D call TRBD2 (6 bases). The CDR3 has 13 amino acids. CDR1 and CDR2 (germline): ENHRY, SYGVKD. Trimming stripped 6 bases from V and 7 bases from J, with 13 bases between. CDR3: CAIRDGGYNEQFF. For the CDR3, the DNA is TGTGCCATCAGGGACGGGGGATATAATGAGCAGTTCTTC.

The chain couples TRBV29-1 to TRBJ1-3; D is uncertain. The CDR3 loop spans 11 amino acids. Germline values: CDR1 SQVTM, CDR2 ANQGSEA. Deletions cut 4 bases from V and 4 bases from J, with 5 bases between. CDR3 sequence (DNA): TGCAGCGTTGGGCAGGGAAACACCATATATTTT. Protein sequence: CSVGQGNTIYF.

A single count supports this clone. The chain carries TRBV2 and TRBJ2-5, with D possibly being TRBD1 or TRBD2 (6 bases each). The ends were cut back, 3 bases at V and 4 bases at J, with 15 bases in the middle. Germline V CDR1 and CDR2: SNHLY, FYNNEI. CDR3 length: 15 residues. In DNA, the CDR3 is TGTGCCAGCAGTGATCTCGGCAGGGGAGGAGAGACCCAGTACTTC. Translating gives CASSDLGRGGETQYF.

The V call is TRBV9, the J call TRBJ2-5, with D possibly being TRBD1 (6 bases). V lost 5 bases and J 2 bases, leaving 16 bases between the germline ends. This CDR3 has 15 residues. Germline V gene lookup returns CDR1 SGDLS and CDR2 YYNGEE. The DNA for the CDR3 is TGTGCCAGCAGGAACCCCGCAGGGGAGCAAGAGACCCAGTACTTC. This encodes CASRNPAGEQETQYF.

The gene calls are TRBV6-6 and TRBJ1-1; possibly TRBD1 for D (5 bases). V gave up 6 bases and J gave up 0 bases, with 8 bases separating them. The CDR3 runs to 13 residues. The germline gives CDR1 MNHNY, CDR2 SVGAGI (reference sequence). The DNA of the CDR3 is TGTGCCAGCAGGGGGACCCTGAACACTGAAGCTTTCTTT. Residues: CASRGTLNTEAFF.